This T cell receptor (beta chain) appears in the sequencing data of a study of Graves' ophthalmopathy and Graves' hyperthyroidism. Amplified TCR beta CDR3 regions were obtained using RNA transcripts as template. Investigators did first-round RT-PCR with HTBI primers, then second-round multiplex PCR. MiXCR, run by TCRdb on the multiplex PCR reads, gives a single entry per CDR3 protein. The data hold almost 750,000 distinct CDR3 sequences, with approximately 40% observed a single time. Study results and limitations: The model's prediction of ophthalmopathy progression had roughly 71% sensitivity and roughly 72% specificity.

Sampling around 10 ml of fresh peripheral blood provided the PBMCs. This clonotype was counted many times. The antigen remains unidentified. Germline V gives CDR1 SGHVS, CDR2 FNYEAQ. This CDR3 spans 14 amino acids. With 1 base clipped from V and 6 bases from J, the junction kept 5 bases outside the gene matches. The sequence was collected from an adult man with Graves' ophthalmopathy. The chain recombines TRBV7-6 with TRBJ1-2; 7 nucleotides align to TRBD1. The material sequenced was peripheral blood. CDR3 amino acids: CASSLVDRRDGYTF. As DNA, the CDR3 is TGTGCCAGCAGCTTAGTGGACAGGCGCGATGGCTACACCTTC.